These 3 T cell receptor beta chains were all obtained from the same sample, sequenced in a study of control samples from healthy donors and cancer patients (dated by TCRdb to between 2020 and 2021). To prepare the library, the immunoSEQ multiplex PCR assay was applied. TCRdb limited this immuneACCESS table to in-frame rearrangements with V and J called. A share of clones is missing; checked studies link under half to unresolved V genes, and the rest is unexplained. The sample table contains about 160,000 clones; only one count was recorded for around 90% of them. 0.68% of the sample belongs to the ten largest clones. Source material: blood. The receptors derive from a woman aged 25-40 years in good health.

DNA for the CDR3: TGCGCCAGCAGCCACCCCCGGGGTGATAACACCGGGGAGCTGTTTTTT. Its protein is CASSHPRGDNTGELFF. The rearrangement links TRBV4-1 to TRBJ2-2; a possible D gene is TRBD2 (5 bases). The germline gives CDR1 MGHRA, CDR2 YSYEKL. The V gene lost 3 bases and the J gene lost 2 bases, with 13 bases spanning the gap. The CDR3 contains 16 residues.

V is TRBV18 and J is TRBJ2-3; 9 nucleotides align to TRBD2. V dropped 2 bases and J dropped 4; count of bases not matched to a gene: 10. Germline CDR1 KGHSH, CDR2 LQKENI. This CDR3 is built from 17 residues. The CDR3 coding sequence is TGTGCCAGCTCACCATGGTCTAGCGGGGAGGGTGCAGATACGCAGTATTTT. It yields the protein CASSPWSSGEGADTQYF.

This chain joins TRBV24-1 and TRBJ2-7; 10 nucleotides line up with TRBD2. CDR1 KGHDR and CDR2 SFDVKD come from the germline V gene. Unmatched junction bases numbered 9, after V lost 3 bases and J lost 5 bases. The CDR3 runs 16 residues. The DNA for the CDR3 is TGTGCCACCAGTGATCCCGCTAGCGGGAGTGTCGACGAGCAGTACTTC. Protein sequence: CATSDPASGSVDEQYF.